This T cell receptor (beta chain) was obtained from a study of vaccination and CD4 T cells after COVID-19. Study information: Once diagnosed, patients had post-COVID samples drawn a median 101 days later (range 35 to 161).

The sample's treatment: 10-day PBMC culture with coronavirus spike peptide pools or control peptides (ViraFEST assay). Convalescent patients tested SARS-CoV-2 PCR positive from March to December 2020, before Alpha, Beta and Delta emerged. V was clipped by 0 bases and J by 3 bases, with 15 bases between them. The germline V gene encodes CDR1 MNHEY and CDR2 SVGAGI. The CDR3 contains 16 residues. Study results and caveats: Spike mono-reactive status applied to 304 of 307 vaccine-specific clones in convalescent patients.

Points on this clonotype: Its antigen is undetermined.

CD4+ T cells that had been cultured provided DNA sequenced with the Oncomine TCR Beta short-read assay. TCRdb fed the PCR reads into MiXCR, producing one record per CDR3 protein. The table shows roughly 12,000 distinct CDR3 sequences, with more than 45% occurring only once. The sequence came from a human donor who had recovered from COVID-19. The chain is built from TRBV6-5 and TRBJ2-7, with a tentative D call TRBD1 (5 bases). Specimen: CD4+ T cells from blood, cultured in vitro. The CDR3 bases are TGTGCCAGCAGTTACTCCTTCCGTACTGACAGCTACGAGCAGTACTTC. It yields the protein CASSYSFRTDSYEQYF.